Sequencing of this T cell receptor (beta chain) was carried out in a study of T-cell memory formation after mild COVID-19. The germline CDR1 and CDR2 sequences are SQVTM and ANQGSEA. Trimming shortened V by 6 bases and J by 2 bases, and 14 bases separated the two germline ends. This CDR3 is built from 13 residues. Using its own MiXCR run on the 5' RACE reads, TCRdb lists one record per CDR3 protein. In the table there are approximately 150,000 distinct CDR3 sequences, 14% of which are singletons. This clonotype was found a few times. The receptor comes from an adult woman who had mild COVID-19 (a few samples of this study predate the infection). Cell type and time point are not known. Material: PBMCs or a T cell subset sorted from them (not recorded which). This sequence joins TRBV29-1 and TRBJ2-7; D tentatively fits TRBD1 or TRBD2 (6 bases each). CDR3: CSVRMGGPYEQYF. CDR3 nucleotides: TGCAGCGTCCGAATGGGGGGCCCCTACGAGCAGTACTTC.